This section outlines one T cell receptor beta chain sequence together with its context. Antigen unknown. The data derive from a study of T cells in localized non-small cell lung cancer. Findings and limits, study-wide: Density of T cells in blood, when higher, went with longer overall survival. Tumor trailed uninvolved adjacent lung in T cell clonality, which peaked there. Adjacent lung tissue had a median around 57 of the top 100 clones found in the tumor.

Clones were read by immunoSEQ multiplex PCR, and TCRdb kept only the in-frame ones, dropping some. The table records some 71,000 clones, almost 85% of them present only once. Germline CDR1 and CDR2: SGHAT and FQNNGV. The V gene end was trimmed by 5 bases and the J gene end by 8 bases; junction bases not matched to a gene: 10. CDR3 size: 16 residues. The chain couples TRBV11-2 to TRBJ1-4, with 11 nucleotides matching TRBD1. The sample was peripheral blood, taken before any cancer treatment. This receptor was identified in a female donor over 55 with stage I lung adenocarcinoma. The CDR3 loop reads CASSPASGQGEEKLFF. In DNA form, the CDR3 reads TGTGCCAGCAGCCCCGCATCGGGACAGGGGGAAGAAAAACTGTTTTTT.